These 8 T cell receptor beta chains share one sample of origin, sequenced in a study of T cells in Graves' hyperthyroidism and ophthalmopathy. RNA transcripts yielded amplified TCR beta CDR3 regions. A first-round RT-PCR of the TCR CDR3 used the HTBI primer set. One entry per CDR3 protein, called by TCRdb with MiXCR from the multiplex PCR reads. The table records roughly 570,000 distinct CDR3 sequences, about 15% of them present only once. The sample taken for sequencing was blood. These receptors originate from a woman in her twenties or thirties with Graves' hyperthyroidism.

This clonotype was observed many times. The chain couples TRBV7-6 to TRBJ2-5; D is uncertain. Trimming stripped 1 base from V and 4 bases from J, with 7 bases between. This CDR3 contains 13 residues. Germline CDR1 and CDR2: SGHVS and FNYEAQ. The CDR3 loop is CASSLGARETQYF. In nucleotides, the CDR3 is TGTGCCAGCAGCTTAGGGGCCCGAGAGACCCAGTACTTC. The variable domain in full, with the rest retrieved from reference TRBV7-6 and TRBJ2-5, is GAGVSQSPRYKVTKRGQDVALRCDPISGHVSLYWYRQALGQGPEFLTYFNYEAQQDKSGLPNDRFSAERPEGSISTLTIQRTEQRDSAMYRCASSLGARETQYFGPGTRLLVL.

This clonotype was observed a handful of times. The chain employs TRBV5-4 and TRBJ1-2, with a possible D match to TRBD1 (5 bases). The CDR3 runs to 16 residues. Looked up from germline, CDR1 is SGHNT and CDR2 is YYREEE (reference sequence). V lost 4 bases and J 4 bases, leaving 20 bases between the germline ends. The CDR3 loop is CASSPPGALGRYGYTF. CDR3 DNA: TGTGCCAGCAGCCCCCCCGGGGCCCTGGGGCGCTATGGCTACACCTTC. The complete variable domain, with remaining parts taken from reference TRBV5-4 and TRBJ1-2, reads ETGVTQSPTHLIKTRGQQVTLRCSSQSGHNTVSWYQQALGQGPQFIFQYYREEENGRGNFPPRFSGLQFPNYSSELNVNALELDDSALYLCASSPPGALGRYGYTFGSGTRLTVV.

This clonotype was picked up many times. V is TRBV10-2 and J is TRBJ2-1; 12 bases agree with TRBD2. The CDR3 consists of 17 residues. J gave up 9 bases and V 7 bases, and 16 bases lay outside the gene matches. Germline CDR1 reads WSHSY; CDR2 reads SAAADI. CDR3 nucleotides: TGCGCCAGCAATAGACTAGCGGGAGACCGACTTCTCAGTGAGCAGTTCTTC. This sequence encodes CASNRLAGDRLLSEQFF.

This clonotype was seen at least ten times. The chain has TRBV6-1 and TRBJ1-2, with D unclear. Trimming took 5 bases from V and 8 from J, leaving 21 bases between them. Germline CDR1 and CDR2: MNHNS and SASEGT. This CDR3 comprises 15 residues. CDR3 region: CASSSYSVGFEGYTF. CDR3 DNA: TGTGCCAGCAGTTCCTACAGTGTCGGGTTCGAGGGCTACACCTTC.

The CDR3 DNA sequence: TGCAGTGCTAGAGATAACTGGGAGCAGTACTTC. This sequence encodes CSARDNWEQYF. The V and J genes are TRBV20-1 and TRBJ2-7; D gene unclear. The CDR3 is made up of 11 amino acids. Germline V gene sequence: CDR1 DFQATT, CDR2 SNEGSKA (reference sequence). V was shortened by 0 bases and J by 7 bases, with 7 bases between the two germline ends.

The table lists this clonotype with many counts. The gene calls are TRBV6-2 or TRBV6-3 and TRBJ2-1, with D perhaps TRBD1 (6 bases). The V and J ends lost 0 bases and 4 bases respectively, with 16 bases between them. Germline CDR1 and CDR2: MNHEY and SVGEGT. This CDR3 has 17 residues. Here the CDR3 reads CASSYSGHAAPYNEQFF. The DNA for the CDR3 is TGTGCCAGCAGTTACTCGGGACATGCGGCCCCATACAATGAGCAGTTCTTC.

The J gene is TRBJ2-3, the V gene TRBV11-1, with 10 nucleotides matching TRBD2. After removal of 3 bases from V and 5 bases from J, the junction contained 5 bases not matched to a gene. This CDR3 comprises 15 residues. Germline assignment: CDR1 SGHAT and CDR2 FQDESV (reference sequence). The CDR3 DNA is TGTGCCAGCAGCTTGCTAGCGGGAGAATTAGATACGCAGTATTTT. It is translated as CASSLLAGELDTQYF.

Many counts were recorded for this clonotype. The chain recombines TRBV28 with TRBJ2-2; D uncertain. The CDR3 consists of 15 residues. V shed 2 bases and J shed 9 bases, with 16 bases lying between them. CDR1 is MDHEN and CDR2 is SYDVKM in the germline V gene. CDR3 in amino acids: CASSLVHTRSRELFF. The CDR3 DNA sequence: TGTGCCAGCAGTTTAGTCCACACGCGGTCGAGGGAGCTGTTTTTT.